This is a list of T cell receptor beta chains from one sample in a study of OX40 agonist ivuxolimab in advanced cancers. Here immunoSEQ multiplex PCR was the method, and the copy in TCRdb shows in-frame clones only, minus some. The sample carries about 81,000 clones, about 88% recorded once. The sample here was CD4+ or CD8+ T cells sorted from blood, taken in a trial of the OX40 agonist ivuxolimab. These receptor sequences come from an adult with an advanced solid tumor such as melanoma, head and neck, liver or kidney cancer. CDR3s include the opening cysteine and the closing phenylalanine or tryptophan. Each record gives: D gene, J gene, V gene, clone size, CDR3 protein, CDR3 DNA. D genes are given only for firm matches. Expanded clones are given a class, and other clones once, few, many or no size at all.

.,TRBJ2-7,TRBV5-1,few,CASSFKVSSYEQYF,TGCGCCAGCAGCTTTAAGGTCAGCTCCTACGAGCAGTACTTC
TRBD1,TRBJ2-5,TRBV6-1,.,CASSDLRGETQYF,TGTGCCAGCAGTGATCTCAGGGGGGAGACCCAGTACTTC
.,TRBJ1-1,TRBV6-4,.,CASSDSKGIGFMNTEAFF,TGTGCCAGCAGTGACTCGAAAGGTATAGGCTTCATGAACACTGAAGCTTTCTTT
.,TRBJ2-5,TRBV4-1,.,CASSQDYQTQYF,TGCGCCAGCAGCCAAGATTACCAGACCCAGTACTTC
.,TRBJ1-5,TRBV6-9,.,CASSYKGLQHF,TGTGCCAGCAGTTACAAGGGGCTCCAGCATTTT
.,TRBJ1-6,TRBV27,.,CASSLKTNSPLHF,TGTGCCAGCAGTTTGAAAACAAATTCACCCCTCCACTTT
TRBD1,TRBJ1-1,TRBV5-1,.,CASSLTGASTEAFF,TGCGCCAGCAGCCTAACAGGGGCGAGCACTGAAGCTTTCTTT
.,TRBJ2-2,TRBV7-2,.,CASSLQGGNTGELFF,TGTGCCAGCAGCTTACAGGGAGGTAACACCGGGGAGCTGTTTTTT
.,TRBJ1-2,TRBV7-3,.,CASSLMSPANGYTF,TGTGCCAGCAGCTTAATGTCCCCCGCCAATGGCTACACCTTC
.,TRBJ2-4,TRBV25-1,once,CASISRSKNIQYF,TGTGCCAGCATTAGTCGGTCCAAAAACATTCAGTACTTC
.,TRBJ1-6,TRBV4-3,.,CASSQDAGDNSPLHF,TGCGCCAGCAGCCAAGATGCAGGGGATAATTCACCCCTCCACTTT
.,TRBJ1-3,TRBV5-1,once,CASSLGDGGNTIYF,TGCGCCAGCAGCTTGGGTGACGGGGGAAACACCATATATTTT
.,TRBJ1-1,TRBV29-1,.,CSVSRDRGATFF,TGCAGCGTTTCTAGGGATCGCGGGGCAACTTTCTTT
TRBD1,TRBJ2-7,TRBV6-5,.,CASSYPKGAEQYF,TGTGCCAGCAGTTACCCCAAGGGGGCCGAGCAGTACTTC
.,TRBJ2-1,TRBV5-8,.,CASSSGRSSYNEQFF,TGTGCCAGCAGCTCCGGTCGGAGCTCCTACAATGAGCAGTTCTTC
.,TRBJ1-2,TRBV5-1,.,CASSPGSAGSGGYTF,TGCGCCAGCAGCCCAGGGTCTGCAGGGTCTGGAGGCTACACCTTC
.,TRBJ1-2,TRBV6-6,.,CASSYSRGDGYTF,TGTGCCAGCAGTTACTCGCGGGGGGACGGCTACACCTTC
.,TRBJ1-4,TRBV2,.,CASSEGTAGEKLFF,TGTGCCAGCAGTGAAGGGACAGCAGGTGAAAAACTGTTTTTT
.,TRBJ2-5,TRBV27,.,CASSRSVASWSETQYF,TGTGCCAGCAGTCGATCGGTGGCTAGTTGGTCGGAGACCCAGTACTTC
.,TRBJ2-7,TRBV28,.,CASTPRDSYEQYF,TGTGCCAGCACCCCGAGAGACTCCTACGAGCAGTACTTC
.,TRBJ1-2,TRBV7-2,many,CASSFPQLNYGYTF,TGTGCCAGCAGCTTTCCTCAGCTTAACTATGGCTACACCTTC
.,TRBJ1-2,TRBV28,once,CASTQFLELLGGYTF,TGTGCCAGCACTCAGTTCCTGGAACTTTTGGGTGGCTACACCTTC
TRBD1,TRBJ1-5,TRBV5-5,.,CASSSGTGVGQPQHF,TGTGCCAGCAGCTCAGGGACAGGGGTAGGTCAGCCCCAGCATTTT
TRBD1,TRBJ1-1,TRBV7-9,.,CASSGDRGNTEAFF,TGTGCCAGCAGCGGGGACAGGGGGAACACTGAAGCTTTCTTT
TRBD1,TRBJ2-5,TRBV12-5,few,CASGSSRDRGGETQYF,TGTGCTAGTGGTTCTTCCCGGGACAGGGGTGGGGAGACCCAGTACTTC
.,TRBJ2-7,TRBV14,.,CASSRTGYYEQYF,TGTGCCAGCAGCCGTACAGGATATTACGAGCAGTACTTC
.,TRBJ1-1,TRBV10-3,.,CATLKTVNTEAFF,TGTGCCACCCTTAAGACAGTGAACACTGAAGCTTTCTTT
.,TRBJ2-5,TRBV19,.,CASSIGTRAGETQYF,TGTGCCAGTAGTATAGGAACCAGGGCGGGGGAGACCCAGTACTTC
.,TRBJ2-7,TRBV7-9,.,CASTGAGSSYEQYF,TGTGCCAGCACTGGGGCGGGGAGCTCCTACGAGCAGTACTTC
.,TRBJ1-1,TRBV27,.,CASGRQNTNTEAFF,TGTGCCAGCGGTCGACAGAACACGAACACTGAAGCTTTCTTT
.,TRBJ1-2,TRBV20-1,.,CSAPRGGGYTF,TGCAGTGCTCCGAGGGGAGGAGGCTACACCTTC
TRBD1,TRBJ1-6,TRBV15,once,CATSRGGQNSPLHF,TGTGCCACCAGCAGAGGGGGACAGAATTCACCCCTCCACTTT
.,TRBJ2-2,TRBV5-5,once,CASTQGWNTGELFF,TGTGCCAGCACCCAGGGGTGGAACACCGGGGAGCTGTTTTTT
.,TRBJ1-2,TRBV28,.,CASSLVGANYGYTF,TGTGCCAGCAGTTTAGTGGGGGCAAACTATGGCTACACCTTC
TRBD2,TRBJ2-3,TRBV10-3,few,CAIRGGLASTDTQYF,TGTGCCATCAGGGGAGGACTAGCCAGCACAGATACGCAGTATTTT
.,TRBJ1-1,TRBV7-6,once,CASSLQAAGQNTEAFF,TGTGCCAGCAGCCTCCAAGCTGCAGGTCAGAACACTGAAGCTTTCTTT
.,TRBJ1-6,TRBV18,.,CASSPSDGNSPLHF,TGTGCCAGCTCACCATCCGACGGGAATTCACCCCTCCACTTT
TRBD1,TRBJ1-1,TRBV18,.,CASSPNQYRGDRTEAFF,TGTGCCAGCTCACCCAACCAGTACAGGGGAGACCGCACTGAAGCTTTCTTT
.,TRBJ1-1,TRBV6-1,.,CASSRKTEAFF,TGTGCCAGCAGTCGGAAAACGGAAGCTTTCTTT
.,TRBJ1-1,TRBV5-6,.,CASSLGGQRGTEAFF,TGTGCCAGCAGCTTGGGTGGCCAAAGGGGTACTGAAGCTTTCTTT
.,TRBJ1-5,TRBV6-1,once,CASSPTGGQPQHF,TGTGCCAGCAGTCCCACAGGCGGTCAGCCCCAGCATTTT
.,TRBJ1-2,TRBV2,.,CASSLEYGYTF,TGTGCCAGCAGCCTAGAATATGGCTACACCTTC
.,TRBJ1-1,TRBV5-1,.,CASSLEWNFGSKNTEAFF,TGCGCCAGCAGCTTGGAGTGGAACTTCGGGAGCAAGAACACTGAAGCTTTCTTT
.,TRBJ2-7,TRBV14,.,CASSHPRMTYEQYF,TGTGCCAGCAGCCACCCGAGGATGACTTACGAGCAGTACTTC
TRBD1,TRBJ1-2,TRBV19,.,CASRRGPGQVYGYTF,TGTGCCAGTAGGAGGGGACCGGGACAGGTCTATGGCTACACCTTC
TRBD1,TRBJ2-3,TRBV6-1,once,CASRERRLQGALSDTQYF,TGTGCCAGCAGGGAAAGGAGATTACAGGGGGCGTTATCAGATACGCAGTATTTT
.,TRBJ2-7,TRBV5-1,.,CASSPSIDTGGFHEQYF,TGCGCCAGCAGCCCTTCAATCGATACCGGGGGCTTCCACGAGCAGTACTTC
TRBD1,TRBJ2-5,TRBV5-6,.,CASSYRPGGETQYF,TGTGCCAGCAGCTATCGCCCAGGGGGAGAGACCCAGTACTTC